This is a list of T cell receptor beta chains from one sample in a study of shared clonotypes between healthy human individuals. Profiling relied on immunoSEQ multiplex PCR, and the TCRdb table lists in-frame clones only, not all of them. This table holds fewer than 3 million clones, just under 95% found once. The specimen sequenced was naive CD4+ T cells from PBMCs. The source is a man aged 18 to 29 in good health. Some clones in this sample may be carry-over from other donors' samples. Each CDR3 is given with its conserved first and last residue. A D gene is named only where the DNA matches it firmly. The size field is filled for only some rows; it gives once, few, many or a size class.

size,D,V,J,DNA,CDR3
NA,NA,TRBV5-6,TRBJ2-7,TGTGCCAGCAGCTTGATGCAGGACTCCTCCTACGAGCAGTACTTC,CASSLMQDSSYEQYF
NA,TRBD1,TRBV11-2,TRBJ2-5,TGTGCCAGCAGCTTATTCAGGGGGAAAGAGACCCAGTACTTC,CASSLFRGKETQYF
NA,NA,TRBV10-1,TRBJ2-2,TGCGCCAGCCGGGAGAACACCGGGGAGCTGTTTTTT,CASRENTGELFF
once,TRBD1,TRBV28,TRBJ1-4,TGTGCCAGCAGCTATACAGGGGGTGGTAATGAAAAACTGTTTTTT,CASSYTGGGNEKLFF
few,TRBD1,TRBV7-3,TRBJ1-1,TGTGCCAGCAGCTCGGGACAGGGGTTTAACACTGAAGCTTTCTTT,CASSSGQGFNTEAFF
few,TRBD1,TRBV9,TRBJ1-1,TGTGCCAGCAGCGCTAGACAGGGGGCTTCAGACACTGAAGCTTTCTTT,CASSARQGASDTEAFF
NA,NA,TRBV7-6,TRBJ1-3,TGTGCCAGCAGCTTAGTTGCGGGTTCTGGAAACACCATATATTTT,CASSLVAGSGNTIYF
NA,NA,TRBV7-3,TRBJ2-1,TGTGCCAGCAGCGAAACACGGGATGAGCAGTTCTTC,CASSETRDEQFF
NA,NA,TRBV28,TRBJ1-5,TGTGCCAGCAGTCCCGAGTATCTCGCTGGAAGTTTACACGATCAGCCCCAGCATTTT,CASSPEYLAGSLHDQPQHF
NA,TRBD2,TRBV9,TRBJ2-1,TGTGCCAGCAGCGTACTAGCGGATGTTTACAATGAGCAGTTCTTC,CASSVLADVYNEQFF
NA,NA,TRBV2,TRBJ2-1,TGTGCCAGCACCCCTAGTTCCTACAATGAGCAGTTCTTC,CASTPSSYNEQFF
NA,TRBD1,TRBV10-3,TRBJ1-2,TGTGCCATCATGGGGACAGGGGGGGGTGGCTACACCTTC,CAIMGTGGGGYTF
NA,NA,TRBV28,TRBJ2-5,TGTGCCAGCAGTCGAAGGGAGACCCAGTACTTC,CASSRRETQYF
NA,NA,TRBV10-1,TRBJ1-5,TGCGCCAGCAGTGATGGCCGGGTTAATCAGCCCCAGCATTTT,CASSDGRVNQPQHF
NA,NA,TRBV5-1,TRBJ1-4,TGCGCCAGCAGCTTGTCCGGGGTAGGGGAAAAACTGTTTTTT,CASSLSGVGEKLFF
once,NA,TRBV7-3,TRBJ2-2,TGTGCCAGCAGCTTACTTGGAGGGCCTCTTGGCGGGGAGCTGTTTTTT,CASSLLGGPLGGELFF
NA,NA,TRBV2,TRBJ2-1,TGTGCCAGCAGTGACCCCTATTCAAATGAGCAGTTCTTC,CASSDPYSNEQFF
NA,NA,TRBV30,TRBJ1-3,TGTGCCTGGAGTGTACGTTTAGGAAACACCATATATTTT,CAWSVRLGNTIYF
NA,NA,TRBV2,TRBJ1-6,TGTGCCAGCAGCCCCCCCTTGGTGGAGTCACCCCTCCACTTT,CASSPPLVESPLHF
NA,NA,TRBV10-1,TRBJ2-3,TGCGCCAGCAGTGACTGGAGGGTGGATACGCAGTATTTT,CASSDWRVDTQYF
NA,NA,TRBV4-1,TRBJ2-7,TGCGCCAGCACTGAACGGCTTGCGACAGCAACCTACGAGCAGTACTTC,CASTERLATATYEQYF
once,TRBD2,TRBV14,TRBJ2-1,TGTGCCAGCAGCCAAAGGGTCCCCCCTAGCGGGAAGTCCAATGAGCAGTTCTTC,CASSQRVPPSGKSNEQFF
NA,TRBD1,TRBV9,TRBJ1-4,TGTGCCAGCAGCGCCCGACAGGGTACTAATGAAAAACTGTTTTTT,CASSARQGTNEKLFF
NA,TRBD2,TRBV5-1,TRBJ2-5,TGCGCCAGCAGGCCCGGGGGGGTCTACGAGACCCAGTACTTC,CASRPGGVYETQYF
NA,NA,TRBV4-1,TRBJ1-5,TGCGCCAGCAGCCAAGATGGGGGGAGTCAGCCCCAGCATTTT,CASSQDGGSQPQHF
NA,NA,TRBV7-2,TRBJ1-5,TGTGCCAGCAGCTTAGATGACAATCAGCCCCAGCATTTT,CASSLDDNQPQHF
NA,TRBD1,TRBV29-1,TRBJ1-2,TGCAGCGCTGCGGACAGGGGTGAACTATATGGCTACACCTTC,CSAADRGELYGYTF
NA,NA,TRBV18,TRBJ2-5,TGTGCCAGCTCACCACTTCCGGGCAGTCTTCAAGAGACCCAGTACTTC,CASSPLPGSLQETQYF
NA,NA,TRBV5-1,TRBJ1-1,TGCGCCAGCACGGCCCCGCCGAGGACTGAAGCTTTCTTT,CASTAPPRTEAFF
NA,NA,TRBV5-1,TRBJ1-3,TGCGCCAGCAGCTCGATCTCTGGAAACACCATATATTTT,CASSSISGNTIYF
once,TRBD1,TRBV19,TRBJ1-5,TGTGCCAGTAACAAGAACAGGGGGCGCGAGCAGCCCCAGCATTTT,CASNKNRGREQPQHF
once,NA,TRBV28,TRBJ1-2,TGTGCCAGCTCGGGGGCCTATGGCTACACCTTC,CASSGAYGYTF
NA,NA,TRBV21-1,TRBJ2-7,TGTGCCAGCAGCAAAGAGGAAGGGGGCTACGAGCAGTACTTC,CASSKEEGGYEQYF
once,NA,TRBV5-1,TRBJ2-7,TGCGCCAGCAGCTTGGGCAGGAGCTCCTACGAGCAGTACTTC,CASSLGRSSYEQYF
once,NA,TRBV5-1,TRBJ2-2,TGCGCCAGCAGCTTGGCCCTTACTCTCTGGACCGGGGAGCTGTTTTTT,CASSLALTLWTGELFF
NA,NA,TRBV7-3,TRBJ2-7,TGTGCCAGCAGCCCTGACCCTGGGGTTTACGAGCAGTACTTC,CASSPDPGVYEQYF
NA,NA,TRBV4-3,TRBJ1-2,TGCGCCAGCAGCCAAGGGGCGGGGGTTGAATCGTTGAGTGGCTACACCTTC,CASSQGAGVESLSGYTF
NA,TRBD1,TRBV6-5,TRBJ1-5,TGTGCCAGCAGCCGGTTGGGACAGGGGTATCAGCCCCAGCATTTT,CASSRLGQGYQPQHF
NA,TRBD1,TRBV2,TRBJ1-2,TGTGCCAGCACCCAAGGTTTAGGGACAGGGAATGGCTACACCTTC,CASTQGLGTGNGYTF
NA,TRBD2,TRBV28,TRBJ2-7,TGTGCCAGCAGTACGTCCGGGGGGACCTACGAGCAGTACTTC,CASSTSGGTYEQYF
NA,TRBD2,TRBV5-1,TRBJ2-2,TGCGCCAGCAGCTTGCCGGATTCCTGGGGGGGAAACACCGGGGAGCTGTTTTTT,CASSLPDSWGGNTGELFF
NA,NA,TRBV7-3,TRBJ2-1,TGTGCCAGCAGCCCTGGCGACACCCCCTACAATGAGCAGTTCTTC,CASSPGDTPYNEQFF
NA,TRBD2,TRBV7-9,TRBJ2-1,TGTGCCAGCAGCTTAGGAGTAGCGGGAGATCACAATGAGCAGTTCTTC,CASSLGVAGDHNEQFF
once,NA,TRBV7-6,TRBJ2-5,TGTGCCAGCAGCTTAGAGCGGGTCGGCCAAGAGACCCAGTACTTC,CASSLERVGQETQYF
NA,NA,TRBV6-1,TRBJ1-5,TGTGCCAGCAGTGGTACAGGAGATCAGCCCCAGCATTTT,CASSGTGDQPQHF
NA,TRBD1,TRBV6-1,TRBJ1-5,TGTGCCAGCACCTACAGGGGAGATAGCAATCAGCCCCAGCATTTT,CASTYRGDSNQPQHF
NA,NA,TRBV5-1,TRBJ1-2,TGCGCCAGCACGACCGCCTCTAACTATGGCTACACCTTC,CASTTASNYGYTF
NA,NA,TRBV9,TRBJ2-2,TGTGCCAGCAGCGTAGACCTGATCACCGGGGAGCTGTTTTTT,CASSVDLITGELFF
NA,NA,TRBV27,TRBJ2-6,TGTGCCAGCAGTTTGCGTGGGACATCTGGGGCCAACGTCCTGACTTTC,CASSLRGTSGANVLTF
NA,NA,TRBV7-9,TRBJ2-7,TGTGCCAGCAGTGACCTGGAGGGGGGCGAGCAGTACTTC,CASSDLEGGEQYF
NA,TRBD1,TRBV25-1,TRBJ1-5,TGTGCCAGCAGAAGGACAGGGGGGGATCAGCCCCAGCATTTT,CASRRTGGDQPQHF
NA,NA,TRBV27,TRBJ2-1,TGTGCCAGCAGCGGACAGAGAATCAATGAGCAGTTCTTC,CASSGQRINEQFF
NA,NA,TRBV18,TRBJ2-7,TGTGCCAGCTCACTCACGTCCTACGAGCAGTACTTC,CASSLTSYEQYF
NA,NA,TRBV2,TRBJ1-1,TGTGCCAGCAAGAAGGAACACACTGAAGCTTTCTTT,CASKKEHTEAFF
NA,NA,TRBV28,TRBJ1-1,TGTGCCAGCAGTTTCACAGGCCCTTGGACTGAAGCTTTCTTT,CASSFTGPWTEAFF
NA,NA,TRBV10-3,TRBJ2-5,TGTGCCATCAGTGAGTCTCCGTGGGGTTTGGAGACCCAGTACTTC,CAISESPWGLETQYF
NA,NA,TRBV7-9,TRBJ1-2,TGTGCCAGCAGCTTACAGGACTCCTATGGCTACACCTTC,CASSLQDSYGYTF